The subject of this entry is one TCR beta chain. Its antigen is unidentified. This specimen belongs to a study of shared clonotypes between healthy human individuals. On the study more broadly: Donors consisted of two women and a few men between 18 and 49.

Under the authors' procedure: ImmunoSEQ sequences covered only the junction and lacked quality scores; filtering therefore differed. The table came from immunoSEQ multiplex PCR; TCRdb's copy has only in-frame clones and leaves some out. The DNA gave D and trimming, while V, J and clone size come from that table. The sample has 760,000 or so clones; about 96% are singletons. Naive CD8 cells were CD45RO-negative, positively selected for CCR7, excluding terminally differentiated effector memory CD45RA+ cells. This CDR3 region has 16 residues. V was clipped by 1 base and J by 2 bases; unmatched bases: 7. Per germline, CDR1 MDHEN and CDR2 SYDVKM. Overall study results and limits: Genetic and exposure-history diversity was limited by the small donor number.

The chain carries TRBV28 and TRBJ2-5; 7 nucleotides line up with TRBD2. The receptor was isolated from a young man in good health. Material: naive CD8+ T cells sorted from blood. The CDR3 here is CASSLSEGGTQETQYF. The CDR3 region has the DNA TGTGCCAGCAGTTTATCGGAGGGAGGGACTCAAGAGACCCAGTACTTC.